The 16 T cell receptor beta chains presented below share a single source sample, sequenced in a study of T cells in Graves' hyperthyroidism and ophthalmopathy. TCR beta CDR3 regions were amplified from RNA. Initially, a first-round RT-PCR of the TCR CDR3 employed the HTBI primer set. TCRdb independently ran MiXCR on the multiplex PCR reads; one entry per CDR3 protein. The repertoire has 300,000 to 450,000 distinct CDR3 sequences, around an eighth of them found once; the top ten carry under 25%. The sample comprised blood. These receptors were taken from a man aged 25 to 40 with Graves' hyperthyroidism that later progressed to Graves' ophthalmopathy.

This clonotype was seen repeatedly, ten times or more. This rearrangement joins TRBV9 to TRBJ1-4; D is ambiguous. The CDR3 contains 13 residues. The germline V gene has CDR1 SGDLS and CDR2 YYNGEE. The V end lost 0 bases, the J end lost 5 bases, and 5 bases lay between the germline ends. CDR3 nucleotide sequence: TGTGCCAGCAGCGTAGGCGGAAATGAAAAACTGTTTTTT. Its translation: CASSVGGNEKLFF.

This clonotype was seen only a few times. CDR3 loop: CASTRSGGQIEQFF. CDR3 nucleotides: TGTGCCAGCACTCGATCGGGGGGGCAGATTGAGCAGTTCTTC. V is TRBV25-1 and J is TRBJ2-1, with 8 positions matching TRBD2. The CDR3 has 14 residues. Looked up from germline, CDR1 is MGHDK and CDR2 is SYGVNS. The junction had 11 bases not matched to a gene; V was cut back by 7 bases and J by 9 bases.

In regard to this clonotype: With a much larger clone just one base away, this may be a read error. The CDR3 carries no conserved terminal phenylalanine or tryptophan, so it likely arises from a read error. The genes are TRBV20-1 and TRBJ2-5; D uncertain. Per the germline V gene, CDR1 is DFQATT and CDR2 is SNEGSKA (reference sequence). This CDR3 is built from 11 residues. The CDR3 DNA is TGCAGTGCCAGAGCCCGAGAGACCCAGTACTTG. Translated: CSARARETQYL.

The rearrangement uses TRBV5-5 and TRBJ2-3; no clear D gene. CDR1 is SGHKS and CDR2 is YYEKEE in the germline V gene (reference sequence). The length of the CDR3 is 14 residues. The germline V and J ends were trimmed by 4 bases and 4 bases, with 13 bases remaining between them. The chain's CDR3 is CASSPHEAPDTQYF. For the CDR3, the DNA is TGTGCCAGCAGCCCCCATGAGGCACCAGATACGCAGTATTTT.

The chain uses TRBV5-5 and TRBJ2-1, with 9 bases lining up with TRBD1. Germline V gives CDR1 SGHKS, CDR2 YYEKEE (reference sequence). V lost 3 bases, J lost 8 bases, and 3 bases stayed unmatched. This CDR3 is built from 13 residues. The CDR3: CASSWGQGDEQFF. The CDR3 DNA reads TGTGCCAGCAGCTGGGGACAGGGCGATGAGCAGTTCTTC.

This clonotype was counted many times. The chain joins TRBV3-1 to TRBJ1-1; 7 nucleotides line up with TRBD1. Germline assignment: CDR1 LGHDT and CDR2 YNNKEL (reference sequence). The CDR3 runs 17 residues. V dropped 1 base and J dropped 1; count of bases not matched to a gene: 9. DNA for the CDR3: TGTGCCAGCAGCCAAGCCCCGACAGGGCTAGGGAACACTGAAGCTTTCTTT. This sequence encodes CASSQAPTGLGNTEAFF.

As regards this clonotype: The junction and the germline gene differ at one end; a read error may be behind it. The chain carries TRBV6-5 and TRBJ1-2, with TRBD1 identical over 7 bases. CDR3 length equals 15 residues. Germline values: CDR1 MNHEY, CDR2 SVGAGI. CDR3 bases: TGTACCAGCAGTTACTCTGGGACAGAAAACTATGGCTACACCTTC. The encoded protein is CTSSYSGTENYGYTF.

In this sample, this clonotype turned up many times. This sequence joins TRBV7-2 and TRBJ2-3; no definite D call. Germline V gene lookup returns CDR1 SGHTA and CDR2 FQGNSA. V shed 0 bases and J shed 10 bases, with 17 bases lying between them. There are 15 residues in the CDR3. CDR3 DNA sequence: TGTGCCAGCAGCTTAGCGCGCCACCATGGGCGTTCGCAGTATTTT. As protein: CASSLARHHGRSQYF.

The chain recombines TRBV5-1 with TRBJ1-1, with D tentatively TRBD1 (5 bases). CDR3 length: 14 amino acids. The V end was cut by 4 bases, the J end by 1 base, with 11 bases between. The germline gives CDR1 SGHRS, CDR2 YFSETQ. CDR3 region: CASSPADRNTEAFF. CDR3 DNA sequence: TGCGCCAGCAGCCCAGCCGACAGGAACACTGAAGCTTTCTTT.

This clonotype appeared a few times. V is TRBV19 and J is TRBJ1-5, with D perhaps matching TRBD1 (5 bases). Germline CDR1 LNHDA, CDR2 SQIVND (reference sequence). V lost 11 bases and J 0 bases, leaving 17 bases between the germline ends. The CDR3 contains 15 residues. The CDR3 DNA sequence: TGTGCCGGGGCCGAGGGACGAAATAGCAATCAGCCCCAGCATTTT. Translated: CAGAEGRNSNQPQHF.

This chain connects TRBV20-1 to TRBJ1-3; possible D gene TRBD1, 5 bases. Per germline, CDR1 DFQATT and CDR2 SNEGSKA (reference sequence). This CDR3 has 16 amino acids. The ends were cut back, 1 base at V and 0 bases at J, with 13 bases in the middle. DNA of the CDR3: TGCAGTGCTAGAGTTGGAGGGGCCCTCTCTGGAAACACCATATATTTT. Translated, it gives CSARVGGALSGNTIYF.

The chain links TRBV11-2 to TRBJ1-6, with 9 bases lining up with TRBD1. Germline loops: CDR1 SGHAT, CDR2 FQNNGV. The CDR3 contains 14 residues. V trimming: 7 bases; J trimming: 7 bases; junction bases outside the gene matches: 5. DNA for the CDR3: TGTGCCAGCAACCGTGGACAGGGGAATTCACCCCTCCACTTT. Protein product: CASNRGQGNSPLHF.

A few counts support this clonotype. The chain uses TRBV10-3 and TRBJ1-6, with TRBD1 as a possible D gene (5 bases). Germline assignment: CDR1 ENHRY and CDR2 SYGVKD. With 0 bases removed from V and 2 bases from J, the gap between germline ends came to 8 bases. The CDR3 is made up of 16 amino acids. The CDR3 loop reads CAISESTAPYNSPLHF. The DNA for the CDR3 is TGTGCCATCAGTGAGTCGACAGCCCCCTATAATTCACCCCTCCACTTT.

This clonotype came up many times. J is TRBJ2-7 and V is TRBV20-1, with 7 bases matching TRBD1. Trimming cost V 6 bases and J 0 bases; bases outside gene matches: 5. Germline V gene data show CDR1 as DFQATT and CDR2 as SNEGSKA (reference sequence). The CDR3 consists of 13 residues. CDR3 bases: TGCAGTGCCCCCCGGGACAGCTCCTACGAGCAGTACTTC. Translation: CSAPRDSSYEQYF.

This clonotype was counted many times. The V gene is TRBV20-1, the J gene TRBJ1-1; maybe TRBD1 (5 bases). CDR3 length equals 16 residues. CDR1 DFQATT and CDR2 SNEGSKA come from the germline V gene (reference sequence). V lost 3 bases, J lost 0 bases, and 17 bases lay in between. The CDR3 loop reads CSASLGGLILNTEAFF. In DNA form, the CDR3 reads TGCAGTGCTAGCCTTGGGGGGTTAATACTGAACACTGAAGCTTTCTTT.

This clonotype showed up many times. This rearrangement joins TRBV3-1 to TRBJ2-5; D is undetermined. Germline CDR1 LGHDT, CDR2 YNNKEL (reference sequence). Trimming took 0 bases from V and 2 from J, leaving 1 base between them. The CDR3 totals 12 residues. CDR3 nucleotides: TGTGCCAGCAGCCAAGATCAAGAGACCCAGTACTTC. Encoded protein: CASSQDQETQYF.